These 5 T cell receptor beta chains were all obtained from the same sample, sequenced in a study of blood T cell repertoires in COVID-19. Only in-frame clones appear in the TCRdb table, and some are missing; sequencing was by immunoSEQ multiplex PCR. This sample has about 120,000 clones, with more than 85% found just once. The sample taken for sequencing was peripheral blood. The source of these receptors is a human donor with acute or convalescent COVID-19. The donor label of this sample is uncertain.

This clone showed up just a few times. The V call is TRBV7-9, the J call TRBJ1-2; D remains ambiguous. The V gene's germline CDR1 is SEHNR and CDR2 FQNEAQ (reference sequence). The CDR3 loop spans 13 amino acids. Trimming removed 4 bases from V and 8 bases from J, with 14 bases in between. In nucleotides, the CDR3 is TGTGCCAGCAGCTCGAGGGATCAGAGGGGCTACACCTTC. Amino acid sequence: CASSSRDQRGYTF.

This chain joins TRBV30 and TRBJ1-3, with TRBD1 identical over 9 bases. CDR1 and CDR2 from the germline V gene are GTSNPN and SVGIG (reference sequence). The CDR3 is 15 residues long. The CDR3 protein is CAAPGTGSSGNTIYF. Written as DNA, the CDR3 is TGTGCAGCCCCCGGGACAGGGAGCTCTGGAAACACCATATATTTT.

This rearrangement joins TRBV23-1 to TRBJ2-7; the D gene is possibly TRBD1 (5 bases). TRBV23-1 is known as an ORF, though its function is uncertain. The V end was cut by 3 bases, the J end by 1 base, with 10 bases between. The CDR3 runs 14 residues. The CDR3 sequence: CASSHISGSYEQYF. For the CDR3, the DNA is TGCGCCAGCAGTCACATATCAGGGTCCTACGAGCAGTACTTC.

The chain carries TRBV19 and TRBJ1-1; possible D gene TRBD1, 5 bases. Trimming removed 7 bases at V and 0 bases at J, with 24 bases between. Germline V CDR1 and CDR2: LNHDA, SQIVND (reference sequence). This CDR3 has 18 residues. CDR3 protein: CASKESGGGWSMNTEAFF. The CDR3 nucleotides are TGTGCCAGTAAGGAGAGCGGGGGAGGTTGGTCAATGAACACTGAAGCTTTCTTT.

This clone was observed a handful of times. The chain links TRBV9 to TRBJ2-2, with TRBD1 identical over 7 bases. The germline V gene encodes CDR1 SGDLS and CDR2 YYNGEE. V was pared by 0 bases and J by 6 bases, with 5 bases of the junction left unmatched. This CDR3 has 15 amino acids. CDR3 amino acids: CASSVEPGQPGELFF. The CDR3 region has the DNA TGTGCCAGCAGCGTAGAACCGGGACAGCCCGGGGAGCTGTTTTTT.